The 14 T cell receptor beta chains below were found in one sample sequenced in a study of cytomegalovirus exposure and HLA in healthy donors (dated by TCRdb to between 2016 and 2019). Library preparation employed the immunoSEQ multiplex PCR assay. TCRdb holds this immuneACCESS table with in-frame rearrangements only. Some clones are missing; in checked studies, unresolved V genes explain under half, and the rest has no known cause. The sample contains over 150,000 clones, roughly 84% of them found a single time. The ten top clones hold 2.1% of the sample. The source material was PBMCs. Every receptor here comes from a human donor in good health.

This rearrangement joins TRBV10-3 to TRBJ2-1; 9 bases align to TRBD1. The junction had 5 bases not matched to a gene; V was cut back by 4 bases and J by 4 bases. This CDR3 has 15 amino acids. CDR1 and CDR2 (germline): ENHRY, SYGVKD. The CDR3, as DNA: TGTGCCATCAGTGGAACAGGGGGCGATTACAATGAGCAGTTCTTC. Its translation is CAISGTGGDYNEQFF.

The V gene is TRBV6-6, the J gene TRBJ2-1; 9 nucleotides line up with TRBD2. J was trimmed by 5 bases and V by 1 base; bases with no gene match: 3. Germline V gives CDR1 MNHNY, CDR2 SVGAGI (reference sequence). The CDR3 loop spans 15 amino acids. CDR3 in DNA: TGTGCCAGCAGTTACTTGCTAGCGGGGAACAATGAGCAGTTCTTC. Translating it yields CASSYLLAGNNEQFF.

The V gene is TRBV4-1, the J gene TRBJ2-7; TRBD1 agrees at 7 bases. After removal of 0 bases from V and 2 bases from J, the junction contained 7 bases not matched to a gene. This CDR3 has 16 residues. The germline gives CDR1 MGHRA, CDR2 YSYEKL. CDR3 coding DNA: TGCGCCAGCAGCCAAGATAGTGGGACAGCAGCCTACGAGCAGTACTTC. Its translation is CASSQDSGTAAYEQYF.

The V call is TRBV11-2, the J call TRBJ1-1, with D uncertain. Germline assignment: CDR1 SGHAT and CDR2 FQNNGV. The V end lost 5 bases, the J end lost 5 bases, and 18 bases lay between the germline ends. This CDR3 region has 15 residues. CDR3 loop: CASSREGGSGTEAFF. As DNA, the CDR3 is TGTGCCAGCAGCAGAGAGGGCGGATCAGGAACTGAAGCTTTCTTT.

The chain links TRBV18 to TRBJ1-4; D is perhaps TRBD1 (6 bases). Looked up from germline, CDR1 is KGHSH and CDR2 is LQKENI. This CDR3 contains 15 residues. Deletions cut 4 bases from V and 4 bases from J, with 13 bases between. The CDR3: CASSLSQGRNEKLFF. The DNA for the CDR3 is TGTGCCAGCTCACTATCACAGGGACGTAATGAAAAACTGTTTTTT.

The V call is TRBV7-9, the J call TRBJ2-5, with D unresolved. Germline values: CDR1 SEHNR, CDR2 FQNEAQ (reference sequence). The CDR3 runs 12 residues. V was cut by 5 bases and J by 7 bases, with 11 bases left in between. The CDR3: CASSTPPGTQYF. DNA of the CDR3: TGTGCCAGCAGCACTCCCCCAGGGACCCAGTACTTC.

The rearrangement uses TRBV6-5 and TRBJ1-1; TRBD1 matches 7 bases. The CDR3 totals 13 residues. V was pared by 6 bases and J by 4 bases, with 5 bases of the junction left unmatched. CDR1 MNHEY and CDR2 SVGAGI come from the germline V gene. The CDR3 is CASSRGGLTEAFF. In DNA, the CDR3 is TGTGCCAGCAGCCGAGGGGGCCTCACTGAAGCTTTCTTT.

This rearrangement joins TRBV2 to TRBJ2-1; a weak D match, TRBD1 (5 bases). The V end was cut by 5 bases, the J end by 0 bases, with 11 bases between. Germline assignment: CDR1 SNHLY and CDR2 FYNNEI. The CDR3 runs to 15 residues. Here the CDR3 DNA reads TGTGCCAGCAGTATCGACAGAGGCTCCTACAATGAGCAGTTCTTC. It is translated as CASSIDRGSYNEQFF. Full variable domain (rest looked up from reference TRBV2 and TRBJ2-1): EPEVTQTPSHQVTQMGQEVILRCVPISNHLYFYWYRQILGQKVEFLVSFYNNEISEKSEIFDDQFSVERPDGSNFTLKIRSTKLEDSAMYFCASSIDRGSYNEQFFGPGTRLTVL.

For this clone: The same CDR3 is also encoded by other DNA sequences in this sample. V gene TRBV14 combines with J gene TRBJ2-7; possibly TRBD1 for D (6 bases). Germline CDR1 and CDR2: SGHDN and FVKESK. V gave up 1 base and J gave up 4 bases, with 8 bases separating them. This CDR3 spans 13 amino acids. The CDR3 reads CASSQGGGYEQYF. The CDR3, as DNA: TGTGCCAGCAGCCAAGGAGGGGGTTACGAGCAGTACTTC.

This clone was seen just once. The gene calls are TRBV6-1 and TRBJ1-5, with TRBD1 matching over 11 bases. The germline gives CDR1 MNHNS, CDR2 SASEGT. After removal of 2 bases from V and 0 bases from J, the junction contained 6 bases not matched to a gene. This CDR3 is built from 18 residues. CDR3 DNA sequence: TGTGCCAGCAGTGAAAGGACAGGGGGCCCGTATAGCAATCAGCCCCAGCATTTT. Protein sequence: CASSERTGGPYSNQPQHF.

The genes are TRBV9 and TRBJ1-1; D is perhaps TRBD1 (6 bases). V lost 3 bases to trimming and J lost 1 base, with 13 bases between them. The CDR3 is 15 residues long. Germline V gene lookup returns CDR1 SGDLS and CDR2 YYNGEE. The chain's CDR3 is CASSARPGQNTEAFF. The CDR3 coding sequence is TGTGCCAGCAGCGCCCGGCCGGGACAGAACACTGAAGCTTTCTTT.

The gene calls are TRBV2 and TRBJ2-2, with 8 nucleotides matching TRBD1. The CDR3 is 14 residues long. Per germline, CDR1 SNHLY and CDR2 FYNNEI. V lost 8 bases and J lost 7; bases outside the gene matches: 9. The CDR3 reads CASQLNRGFGELFF. The CDR3 region has the DNA TGTGCCAGCCAACTCAACAGGGGGTTCGGGGAGCTGTTTTTT. The variable domain in full, with the rest retrieved from reference TRBV2 and TRBJ2-2, is EPEVTQTPSHQVTQMGQEVILRCVPISNHLYFYWYRQILGQKVEFLVSFYNNEISEKSEIFDDQFSVERPDGSNFTLKIRSTKLEDSAMYFCASQLNRGFGELFFGEGSRLTVL.

This clone turned up a few times. The CDR3 is CASRVGGAGSNQPQHF. For the CDR3, the DNA is TGTGCCAGTAGGGTGGGCGGGGCAGGTAGCAATCAGCCCCAGCATTTT. The chain combines TRBV19 with TRBJ1-5; possible D gene TRBD1, 5 bases. The CDR3 length is 16 residues. With 6 bases removed from V and 0 bases from J, the gap between germline ends came to 15 bases. The germline CDR1 and CDR2 sequences are LNHDA and SQIVND (reference sequence).

This chain joins TRBV4-2 and TRBJ2-5; 8 bases align to TRBD2. CDR1 is LGHNA, CDR2 YNFKEQ, per germline. V was clipped by 0 bases and J by 10 bases; unmatched bases: 7. The CDR3 extends over 14 amino acids. The CDR3 region has the DNA TGTGCCAGCAGCCAAGACTCGACGGGGGGGAGCCAGTACTTC. It translates to CASSQDSTGGSQYF.